The rows below give T cell receptor beta chains drawn from one sample of a study of cytomegalovirus exposure and HLA in healthy donors. Here immunoSEQ multiplex PCR was the method, and the copy in TCRdb shows in-frame clones only, minus some. Here the sample spans about 54,000 clones, roughly 84% being singletons. Sequencing was performed on PBMCs. These receptors were obtained from a woman in her late teens or twenties in good health and CMV-seronegative. CDR3s include the opening cysteine and the closing phenylalanine or tryptophan. Each record gives: clone size, J gene, D gene, CDR3 length, V gene, CDR3 protein, CDR3 DNA. The D gene is left open where the match is weak. Part of the rows lack a size; the others show once, few, many or a class for expanded clones.

.	TRBJ2-5	.	13	TRBV7-9	CASSLSGRETQYF	TGTGCCAGCAGCTTATCGGGAAGGGAGACCCAGTACTTC
.	TRBJ2-1	TRBD2	15	TRBV5-1	CASRSGSGAYNEQFF	TGCGCCAGCAGAAGCGGGAGTGGCGCCTACAATGAGCAGTTCTTC
.	TRBJ2-3	TRBD2	15	TRBV11-2	CASRNSGRTTDTQYF	TGTGCCAGCAGAAATAGCGGGAGGACCACAGATACGCAGTATTTT
once	TRBJ2-7	.	13	TRBV21-1	CASSKLAAYEQYF	TGTGCCAGCAGCAAACTAGCTGCCTACGAGCAGTACTTC
.	TRBJ2-5	TRBD2	17	TRBV7-9	CSSSSPGTSGRWETQYF	TGTTCCAGCAGCTCTCCAGGGACTAGCGGGAGGTGGGAGACCCAGTACTTC
.	TRBJ1-3	TRBD1	15	TRBV18	CASSPTGDSGNTIYF	TGTGCCAGCTCACCCACAGGGGACTCTGGAAACACCATATATTTT
.	TRBJ1-1	TRBD1	14	TRBV19	CASNGRQGNTEAFF	TGTGCCAGTAACGGGCGACAGGGGAACACTGAAGCTTTCTTT
.	TRBJ2-1	TRBD2	14	TRBV7-9	CASSSPGGSGEQFF	TGTGCCAGCAGCTCACCCGGGGGGTCGGGTGAGCAGTTCTTC
.	TRBJ2-2	.	16	TRBV4-2	CASSQTLAVYTGELFF	TGTGCCAGCAGCCAAACCCTGGCGGTCTATACCGGGGAGCTGTTTTTT
.	TRBJ2-1	TRBD2	15	TRBV7-3	CASSKDRTSRNEQFF	TGTGCCAGCTCGAAGGACCGGACTAGCCGCAATGAGCAGTTCTTC
.	TRBJ1-1	TRBD1	16	TRBV5-1	CASSAGDRGRWTEAFF	TGCGCCAGCAGCGCGGGGGACAGGGGGCGGTGGACTGAAGCTTTCTTT
few	TRBJ2-1	TRBD2	16	TRBV6-4	CASSEGGGGAYNEQFF	TGTGCCAGCAGTGAGGGCGGGGGTGGCGCCTACAATGAGCAGTTCTTC
.	TRBJ2-6	.	15	TRBV19	CASSSAGSGANGLTF	TGTGCCAGTAGCTCGGCAGGGTCTGGGGCCAACGGCCTGACTTTC
once	TRBJ1-1	.	16	TRBV5-1	CASSRTANDVNTEAFF	TGCGCCAGCAGCCGGACAGCCAATGACGTGAACACTGAAGCTTTCTTT
.	TRBJ2-3	.	16	TRBV11-3	CASSLLGGEGTDTQYF	TGTGCCAGCAGCTTATTGGGCGGGGAAGGCACAGATACGCAGTATTTT
.	TRBJ2-7	.	15	TRBV28	CASLIAGGSSYEQYF	TGTGCCAGCCTCATAGCAGGAGGAAGCTCCTACGAGCAGTACTTC
.	TRBJ2-7	TRBD1	15	TRBV6-1	CASRADRMASYEQYF	TGTGCCAGCAGAGCGGACAGGATGGCTTCCTACGAGCAGTACTTC
.	TRBJ1-1	.	15	TRBV28	CASSLQGTMNTEAFF	TGTGCCAGCAGTTTACAGGGGACCATGAACACTGAAGCTTTCTTT
.	TRBJ2-5	.	15	TRBV6-5	CASSSWTNPQETQYF	TGTGCCAGCAGTTCCTGGACTAACCCCCAAGAGACCCAGTACTTC
.	TRBJ1-2	.	13	TRBV6-6	CASSYGGVGGYTF	TGTGCCAGCAGTTACGGAGGGGTGGGTGGCTACACCTTC
few	TRBJ2-7	TRBD1	13	TRBV10-3	CAISGDSSYEQYF	TGTGCCATCAGCGGGGACAGTTCCTACGAGCAGTACTTC
.	TRBJ2-6	.	16	TRBV6-1	CASSEPRASGANVLTF	TGTGCCAGCAGTGAACCGAGGGCGAGTGGGGCCAACGTCCTGACTTTC
.	TRBJ2-7	TRBD2	12	TRBV29-1	CSAGTRTYEQYF	TGCAGCGCCGGGACTAGAACCTACGAGCAGTACTTC
.	TRBJ2-1	TRBD1	15	TRBV5-5	CASSQNTDRAYGQFF	TGTGCCAGCAGTCAAAATACTGACAGGGCCTATGGGCAGTTCTTC
.	TRBJ1-1	.	17	TRBV28	CASSPFDPRVGNTEAFF	TGTGCCAGCAGTCCCTTCGATCCCAGGGTCGGGAACACTGAAGCTTTCTTT
.	TRBJ2-1	TRBD2	14	TRBV6-1	CASSGLAIQGEQFF	TGTGCCAGCAGTGGACTAGCGATACAAGGAGAGCAGTTCTTC
.	TRBJ1-1	.	10	TRBV9	CASGGAEAFF	TGTGCCAGCGGGGGGGCTGAAGCTTTCTTT
.	TRBJ1-1	.	15	TRBV5-1	CASSLVGGAPTEAFF	TGCGCCAGCAGCTTGGTTGGGGGCGCCCCCACTGAAGCTTTCTTT
.	TRBJ1-1	TRBD1	15	TRBV19	CASSKPGQGYTEAFF	TGTGCCAGTAGTAAACCGGGACAGGGGTACACTGAAGCTTTCTTT
.	TRBJ2-5	.	16	TRBV11-2	CASSLEDTRVQETQYF	TGTGCCAGCAGCTTAGAAGACACAAGAGTACAAGAGACCCAGTACTTC
.	TRBJ2-3	TRBD2	17	TRBV4-2	CASSRPASGRATDTQYF	TGTGCCAGCAGCCGACCGGCTAGCGGGAGGGCCACTGATACGCAGTATTTT
.	TRBJ2-1	TRBD2	15	TRBV7-3	CASSLPGTSVNEQFF	TGTGCCAGCAGCTTACCGGGGACTAGTGTCAATGAGCAGTTCTTC
.	TRBJ2-7	.	15	TRBV6-1	CASSKPTDYSYEQYF	TGTGCCAGCAGTAAACCGACAGATTACTCCTACGAGCAGTACTTC
.	TRBJ1-2	.	14	TRBV19	CASSTARGADGYTF	TGTGCCAGTAGTACCGCCCGGGGAGCTGATGGCTACACCTTC
.	TRBJ2-1	.	17	TRBV9	CASSPGSSIFAYNEQFF	TGTGCCAGCAGCCCCGGGTCGTCGATTTTCGCCTACAATGAGCAGTTCTTC
.	TRBJ2-1	.	12	TRBV11-2	CASGLDYNEQFF	TGTGCCAGTGGACTGGATTACAATGAGCAGTTCTTC
.	TRBJ1-5	.	14	TRBV5-1	CASSPTVGEEPQHF	TGCGCCAGCAGCCCCACGGTAGGGGAGGAGCCCCAGCATTTT
.	TRBJ1-2	TRBD1	17	TRBV29-1	CSVVRRIGTETLYGYTF	TGCAGCGTTGTACGGAGGATTGGGACAGAAACCCTCTATGGCTACACCTTC
.	TRBJ1-2	.	14	TRBV28	CASIPQGGGYGYTF	TGTGCCAGCATTCCCCAAGGCGGGGGGTATGGCTACACCTTC
.	TRBJ2-3	TRBD2	16	TRBV4-2	CASSQGLSGRTDTQYF	TGTGCCAGCAGCCAAGGTCTAAGCGGGAGAACAGATACGCAGTATTTT
.	TRBJ2-1	TRBD1	17	TRBV7-3	CASSTTGPLGGVWAQFF	TGTGCCAGCAGCACGACAGGGCCCCTGGGTGGAGTATGGGCGCAGTTCTTC
.	TRBJ2-2	.	15	TRBV9	CASSVMETNTGELFF	TGTGCCAGCAGCGTAATGGAGACGAACACCGGGGAGCTGTTTTTT
.	TRBJ2-7	TRBD1	20	TRBV30	CAWTNSSGTGGVSLLCEQYF	TGTGCCTGGACCAACTCTTCCGGGACAGGGGGCGTTAGCCTCCTCTGCGAGCAGTACTTC
.	TRBJ2-7	TRBD2	14	TRBV28	CASSPPGLAPWQYF	TGTGCCAGCAGTCCACCGGGACTAGCTCCTTGGCAGTACTTC
.	TRBJ2-7	TRBD2	15	TRBV6-5	CASSYEVGTSGEQYF	TGTGCCAGCAGTTACGAGGTCGGGACTAGCGGGGAGCAGTACTTC
few	TRBJ2-3	TRBD2	16	TRBV7-9	CASTVGEREFADTQYF	TGTGCCAGCACCGTGGGAGAGCGGGAGTTCGCAGATACGCAGTATTTT
.	TRBJ2-5	.	15	TRBV28	CASSLPLQGWETQYF	TGTGCCAGCAGTTTGCCCCTTCAGGGGTGGGAGACCCAGTACTTC
few	TRBJ2-2	TRBD2	19	TRBV6-1	CASSASGTRVTLNTGELFF	TGTGCCAGCAGTGCTTCCGGGACTAGGGTTACCTTGAACACCGGGGAGCTGTTTTTT
once	TRBJ2-7	TRBD1	14	TRBV19	CASSMGQGAYEQYF	TGTGCCAGTAGTATGGGACAGGGGGCTTACGAGCAGTACTTC
.	TRBJ2-2	.	14	TRBV2	CASILARNTGELFF	TGTGCCAGCATTCTGGCACGGAACACCGGGGAGCTGTTTTTT
.	TRBJ2-7	TRBD2	16	TRBV19	CASSTPPSGDSYEQYF	TGTGCCAGTAGTACCCCCCCTAGCGGGGACTCCTACGAGCAGTACTTC